These 20 T cell receptor beta chains were sequenced from one sample in a study of blood T cells in healthy people across ages (dated by TCRdb to the mid-2010s). The method behind the library was 5' RACE. These reads were obtained on an Illumina HiSeq 2500. The second PCR ran for roughly 7 to 11 cycles and used a J-beta primer mix along with a sample-barcoded 5' primer. Using fastp trimming at Q25 and MiXCR clonotype assembly, TCRdb reanalyzed the public sequencing data and kept in-frame beta chains. Merged by CDR3 protein, the rows form single entries marked with the most common genes and DNA. For this sample the table gives roughly 1,800,000 distinct CDR3 sequences, of which about 50% were detected only once. Roughly 2% of the sample is taken by the ten largest. Sequenced material: blood. These receptors all stem from a middle-aged woman in good health.

This clonotype was detected a few times. The V gene is TRBV10-3, the J gene TRBJ2-5; TRBD1 matches 9 bases. The DNA end is more similar to TRBJ2-7, so the J call may be wrong. The germline CDR1 and CDR2 sequences are ENHRY and SYGVKD. The CDR3 sequence is 15 residues long. CDR3 loop: CAISESGTGNREQYF. The CDR3 region has the DNA TGTGCCATCAGTGAGTCGGGGACAGGGAACCGCGAGCAGTACTTC.

The rearrangement uses TRBV4-3 and TRBJ1-4, with D possibly matching TRBD1 (6 bases). This CDR3 is built from 18 residues. Germline loops: CDR1 LGHNA, CDR2 YSLEER. Trimming removed 0 bases at V and 7 bases at J, with 21 bases between. The CDR3 region is CASSQDGPGAEGTEKLFF. The CDR3 DNA reads as TGCGCCAGCAGCCAAGATGGTCCGGGGGCAGAGGGGACTGAAAAACTGTTTTTT.

This clonotype turned up a few times. The V and J genes are TRBV20-1 and TRBJ2-7; D may match TRBD1 or TRBD2 (5 bases each). Trimming removed 3 bases from V and 2 bases from J, with 14 bases in between. Germline lookup yields CDR1 DFQATT and CDR2 SNEGSKA (reference sequence). CDR3 length: 14 amino acids. CDR3 in amino acids: CSARVPGRTYEQYF. CDR3 DNA sequence: TGCAGTGCTAGGGTGCCAGGGAGAACCTACGAGCAGTACTTC.

This clonotype was detected a few times. The chain joins TRBV7-9 to TRBJ2-1; D gene uncertain. CDR1 is SEHNR and CDR2 is FQNEAQ in the germline V gene (reference sequence). This CDR3 is built from 15 residues. The V end lost 4 bases, the J end lost 5 bases, and 15 bases lay between the germline ends. The CDR3 DNA is TGTGCCAGCAGCTCTCGGGCCCTAACCGACAATGAGCAGTTCTTC. Translating it yields CASSSRALTDNEQFF.

This clonotype was counted only a few times. The chain recombines TRBV6-5 with TRBJ1-6; 7 nucleotides agree with TRBD1. Germline V gene data show CDR1 as MNHEY and CDR2 as SVGAGI. The trim removed 4 bases at V and 10 bases at J, leaving 7 bases unmatched. CDR3 size: 14 residues. CDR3 sequence: CASSSENRGSPLHF. CDR3 nucleotide sequence: TGTGCCAGCAGTTCCGAGAACAGGGGATCACCCCTCCACTTT.

J is TRBJ1-2 and V is TRBV7-2; 7 bases align to TRBD1. Germline CDR1 is SGHTA and CDR2 is FQGNSA. With V trimmed by 8 bases and J by 8 bases, 14 bases remained unmatched. CDR3 length equals 14 residues. The CDR3 region is CASPEGGRRSGYTF. CDR3 nucleotide sequence: TGTGCCAGCCCTGAAGGGGGCCGCCGTTCGGGCTACACCTTC.

This clonotype was counted only a few times. The chain combines TRBV13 with TRBJ2-1, with TRBD2 as a possible D gene (6 bases). CDR1 PRHDT and CDR2 FYEKMQ come from the germline V gene (reference sequence). The germline V and J ends were trimmed by 5 bases and 6 bases, with 17 bases remaining between them. The CDR3 runs 15 residues. CDR3: CASSAGRRFSNEQFF. The CDR3 coding sequence is TGTGCCAGCAGCGCGGGGCGGCGGTTTAGCAATGAGCAGTTCTTC.

This sequence joins TRBV28 and TRBJ2-7, with D possibly matching TRBD1 (6 bases). Germline assignment: CDR1 MDHEN and CDR2 SYDVKM. Trimming shortened V by 5 bases and J by 4 bases, and 18 bases separated the two germline ends. The CDR3 runs 15 residues. CDR3 nucleotides: TGTGCCAGCAGTGTACAGGGCCCTCCCCTTTACGAGCAGTACTTC. Translation: CASSVQGPPLYEQYF.

Regarding this clonotype: An end of the junction differs from the germline gene, which may be a read error. The chain combines TRBV5-6 with TRBJ2-1; 8 nucleotides align to TRBD2. This CDR3 is built from 16 residues. CDR1 and CDR2 (germline): SGHDT, YYEEEE. CDR3 coding DNA: TGTGCCAACAGCTTTTTGCGGGGGGCCTCCTACAATGAGCAGTTCTTC. Residues: CANSFLRGASYNEQFF.

This clonotype was counted between two and nine times. This chain uses TRBV20-1 with TRBJ2-3, with D possibly being TRBD1 (5 bases). Germline V gives CDR1 DFQATT, CDR2 SNEGSKA (reference sequence). Trimming shortened V by 3 bases and J by 4 bases, and 14 bases separated the two germline ends. The CDR3 extends over 14 amino acids. The CDR3 loop is CSASGQGISDTQYF. CDR3 sequence (DNA): TGCAGTGCTAGCGGGCAGGGAATCTCAGATACGCAGTATTTT.

The V call is TRBV20-1, the J call TRBJ2-6; D remains ambiguous. This CDR3 has 15 residues. V dropped 2 bases and J dropped 4 bases, with 12 bases sitting between them. Germline CDR1 DFQATT, CDR2 SNEGSKA (reference sequence). The CDR3 sequence: CSARTESSGANVLTF. CDR3 nucleotides: TGCAGTGCTAGAACAGAATCGAGCGGGGCCAACGTCCTGACTTTC.

In this sample, this clonotype turned up a few times. The rearrangement uses TRBV7-9 and TRBJ1-2; tentatively, D is TRBD1 (6 bases). The CDR3 extends over 16 amino acids. Germline lookup yields CDR1 SEHNR and CDR2 FQNEAQ (reference sequence). Trimming stripped 3 bases from V and 7 bases from J, with 21 bases between. The CDR3 reads CASSFSGAGWTGGYTF. CDR3 bases: TGTGCCAGCAGCTTCTCAGGGGCAGGTTGGACTGGTGGCTACACCTTC.

The CDR3 coding sequence is TGTGCCAGCAGGGAGGGACTTAATGGCTACACCTTC. Its protein is CASREGLNGYTF. The V gene is TRBV12-3 or TRBV12-4, the J gene TRBJ1-2, with D tentatively TRBD1 (5 bases). The CDR3 totals 12 residues. Trimming took 6 bases from V and 6 from J, leaving 11 bases between them.

This clonotype has a handful of counts. This chain connects TRBV12-3 or TRBV12-4 to TRBJ1-5; D remains unclear. With 0 bases removed from V and 7 bases from J, the gap between germline ends came to 10 bases. The CDR3 runs to 14 residues. For the CDR3, the DNA is TGTGCCAGCAGTTTAGCTGTTGGGAAGCAGCCCCAGCATTTT. It is translated as CASSLAVGKQPQHF.

There are many counts of this clonotype. CDR3 amino acids: CASSLSEKLFF. The CDR3 DNA reads as TGTGCCAGCAGCTTAAGTGAAAAACTGTTTTTT. J is TRBJ1-4 and V is TRBV28; no definite D call. This CDR3 spans 11 amino acids. Deletions cut 6 bases from V and 7 bases from J, with 6 bases between. From germline, CDR1 is MDHEN and CDR2 SYDVKM.

The chain links TRBV6-2 or TRBV6-3 to TRBJ2-5; 10 positions match TRBD2. The V gene's germline CDR1 is MNHEY and CDR2 SVGEGT. The CDR3 sequence is 16 residues long. The trim removed 2 bases at V and 2 bases at J, leaving 5 bases unmatched. DNA of the CDR3: TGTGCCAGCAGTTACGGCGGAGCGGGGGGGCAAGAGACCCAGTACTTC. It translates to CASSYGGAGGQETQYF.

V is TRBV7-8 and J is TRBJ2-3, with TRBD1 matching 8 bases. The V gene end was trimmed by 4 bases and the J gene end by 6 bases; junction bases not matched to a gene: 12. The CDR3 is 16 amino acids. Germline loops: CDR1 SGHVS, CDR2 FQNEAQ. The CDR3 loop reads CASSSDRVRGSDTQYF. The CDR3 DNA is TGTGCCAGCAGCTCGGACAGGGTTCGAGGGTCCGATACGCAGTATTTT. The full variable domain, completed using reference TRBV7-8 and TRBJ2-3, is GAGVSQSPRYKVAKRGQDVALRCDPISGHVSLFWYQQALGQGPEFLTYFQNEAQLDKSGLPSDRFFAERPEGSVSTLKIQRTQQEDSAVYLCASSSDRVRGSDTQYFGPGTRLTVL.

This clonotype was observed a few times. The chain links TRBV4-2 to TRBJ1-2; the match to TRBD1 covers 8 bases. Per the germline V gene, CDR1 is LGHNA and CDR2 is YNFKEQ. The CDR3 totals 17 residues. Trimming at V came to 4 bases and at J to 3 bases, leaving 13 bases not matched to a gene. CDR3 loop: CASSPPPGQGEYYGYTF. CDR3 in DNA: TGTGCCAGCAGCCCCCCTCCCGGACAGGGAGAATACTATGGCTACACCTTC.

This sequence joins TRBV14 and TRBJ2-7, with D perhaps being TRBD1 or TRBD2 (7 bases each). The CDR3 runs 15 residues. V was shortened by 6 bases and J by 0 bases, with 15 bases between the two germline ends. Germline assignment: CDR1 SGHDN and CDR2 FVKESK. CDR3: CASRRSGTASYEQYF. The CDR3 DNA reads TGTGCCAGCAGGCGGAGCGGGACAGCCTCCTACGAGCAGTACTTC.

This clonotype was detected only a few times. The V and J genes are TRBV5-5 and TRBJ2-5, with a possible D match to TRBD1 (7 bases). Germline V gene sequence: CDR1 SGHKS, CDR2 YYEKEE (reference sequence). Trimming took off 3 bases at V and 4 bases at J, with 19 bases between the two ends. The CDR3 sequence is 16 residues long. The CDR3 protein is CASSSRTGAGRETQYF. The CDR3 DNA follows: TGTGCCAGCAGCTCGAGGACAGGAGCGGGTAGAGAGACCCAGTACTTC.